What follows are 16 T cell receptor beta chains derived from one specimen sequenced in a study of control samples from healthy donors and cancer patients. TCRdb's table, derived via immunoSEQ multiplex PCR, lists solely in-frame clones and lacks some. The repertoire has 95,000 to 150,000 clones, around 87% of them found once; the top ten carry about 8.7%. The sequencing sample was made of blood. The receptor source for this set is a man in his forties in good health.

The chain joins TRBV6-5 to TRBJ1-1; D gene uncertain. The CDR3 spans 15 residues. Trimming cost V 1 base and J 1 base, with 10 bases left between them. In germline, CDR1 is MNHEY, CDR2 SVGAGI. This chain's CDR3 is CASSYWSRKNTEAFF. The CDR3 nucleotides read TGTGCCAGCAGTTACTGGTCCAGAAAGAACACTGAAGCTTTCTTT.

The chain links TRBV19 to TRBJ1-6; D is ambiguous. The CDR3 covers 15 residues. Germline V CDR1 and CDR2: LNHDA, SQIVND (reference sequence). V lost 6 bases and J lost 0, with 9 bases in between. The CDR3 region has the DNA TGTGCCAGTAGAGGCCGGGGCTCCTATAATTCACCCCTCCACTTT. This translates into CASRGRGSYNSPLHF.

V is TRBV6-1 and J is TRBJ2-3; tentatively, D is TRBD2 (6 bases). The length of the CDR3 is 16 residues. From germline, CDR1 is MNHNS and CDR2 SASEGT. The V end lost 3 bases, the J end lost 4 bases, and 17 bases lay between the germline ends. The CDR3 DNA sequence: TGTGCCAGCAGTGAGTTGGTGGGGGGTGTCGCAGATACGCAGTATTTT. Amino acid sequence: CASSELVGGVADTQYF.

V and J are TRBV11-3 and TRBJ1-6, with D possibly being TRBD1 (6 bases). This CDR3 has 16 amino acids. V shed 1 base and J shed 6 bases, with 13 bases lying between them. Germline CDR1 SGHNT, CDR2 YENEEA. The CDR3 bases are TGTGCCAGCAGCTTAGTGGGGGCTCTTGGTAATTCACCCCTCCACTTT. It yields the protein CASSLVGALGNSPLHF.

The chain has TRBV23-1 and TRBJ1-1; no firm D call. TRBV23-1 is identified as an open reading frame with a role that is uncertain. V gave up 4 bases and J gave up 0 bases, with 9 bases separating them. The CDR3 covers 14 residues. The CDR3 coding sequence is TGCGCCAGCAGTCGCCAAGGCTTGAACACTGAAGCTTTCTTT. It is translated as CASSRQGLNTEAFF.

V and J are TRBV9 and TRBJ2-5; 11 nucleotides match TRBD2. This CDR3 spans 16 amino acids. After removal of 0 bases from V and 4 bases from J, the junction contained 5 bases not matched to a gene. Germline-derived CDR1 and CDR2 are SGDLS and YYNGEE. CDR3 region: CASSVGSGGGLETQYF. The CDR3 nucleotides are TGTGCCAGCAGCGTAGGTAGCGGGGGGGGCTTAGAGACCCAGTACTTC.

CDR3 sequence reads: CASSLDAGVGYGYTF. The CDR3 DNA is TGTGCCAGCAGCTTAGATGCAGGGGTTGGCTATGGCTACACCTTC. The chain has TRBV11-3 and TRBJ1-2, with D perhaps matching TRBD1 (6 bases). Germline V CDR1 and CDR2: SGHNT, YENEEA. This CDR3 has 15 amino acids. V lost 0 bases and J lost 4, with 12 bases in between.

The J gene is TRBJ2-1, the V gene TRBV25-1; D is possibly TRBD1 (6 bases). V lost 6 bases and J 8 bases, leaving 11 bases between the germline ends. The CDR3 has 12 amino acids. The V gene's germline CDR1 is MGHDK and CDR2 SYGVNS. DNA for the CDR3: TGTGCCAGCAGGGCAGGGGCTTATGAGCAGTTCTTC. Translated, it gives CASRAGAYEQFF.

The J gene is TRBJ1-1, the V gene TRBV5-1; 7 bases agree with TRBD1. This CDR3 spans 13 amino acids. CDR1 SGHRS and CDR2 YFSETQ come from the germline V gene. J lost 7 bases, V lost 4 bases, and 7 bases had no gene match. The CDR3 DNA reads as TGCGCCAGCAGCGAGGAGGGGGCTGGTGAAGCTTTCTTT. As protein: CASSEEGAGEAFF.

The gene calls are TRBV2 and TRBJ2-7, with 8 bases matching TRBD2. Germline lookup yields CDR1 SNHLY and CDR2 FYNNEI. V was pared by 3 bases and J by 0 bases, with 4 bases of the junction left unmatched. CDR3 length: 15 residues. This CDR3 is CASSDVAGGSYEQYF. The DNA of the CDR3 is TGTGCCAGCAGTGATGTGGCGGGGGGCTCCTACGAGCAGTACTTC.

The genes are TRBV30 and TRBJ1-1; weak D call: TRBD1 (6 bases). This CDR3 is built from 14 residues. Germline loops: CDR1 GTSNPN, CDR2 SVGIG (reference sequence). The germline V and J ends were trimmed by 3 bases and 0 bases, with 11 bases remaining between them. In DNA form, the CDR3 reads TGTGCCTGGAGCTGGGGGCAGTTGAACACTGAAGCTTTCTTT. It encodes CAWSWGQLNTEAFF.

This clone was recorded once. The chain joins TRBV29-1 to TRBJ2-5; tentatively, D is TRBD2 (6 bases). CDR3 size: 15 residues. V lost 7 bases and J 5 bases, leaving 23 bases between the germline ends. Per the germline V gene, CDR1 is SQVTM and CDR2 is ANQGSEA. The CDR3: CSARREPSAGETQYF. The CDR3 coding sequence is TGCAGCGCCCGACGAGAGCCTAGCGCGGGGGAGACCCAGTACTTC.

The DNA for the CDR3 is TGCAGCGTTGAGGGTGGCAGATACTACGAGCAGTACTTC. This sequence encodes CSVEGGRYYEQYF. The V call is TRBV29-1, the J call TRBJ2-7; D is unresolved. Germline V CDR1 and CDR2: SQVTM, ANQGSEA. Trimming stripped 3 bases from V and 3 bases from J, with 12 bases between. CDR3 length: 13 amino acids.

The J gene is TRBJ1-2, the V gene TRBV5-6; D uncertain. Germline CDR1 reads SGHDT; CDR2 reads YYEEEE. CDR3 length: 16 amino acids. Deletions cut 0 bases from V and 3 bases from J, with 15 bases between. CDR3 sequence reads: CASSLDRLTAYYGYTF. The CDR3 DNA reads TGTGCCAGCAGCTTGGATCGCTTAACCGCCTACTATGGCTACACCTTC. The whole variable domain, remainder taken from reference TRBV5-6 and TRBJ1-2, is DAGVTQSPTHLIKTRGQQVTLRCSPKSGHDTVSWYQQALGQGPQFIFQYYEEEERQRGNFPDRFSGHQFPNYSSELNVNALLLGDSALYLCASSLDRLTAYYGYTFGSGTRLTVV.

This sequence joins TRBV6-5 and TRBJ1-1; D might be TRBD1 (5 bases). CDR3 length equals 15 residues. Between the trimmed V and J ends, which lost 7 bases and 1 base, there was a span of 16 bases. CDR1 is MNHEY and CDR2 is SVGAGI in the germline V gene. The CDR3 here is CASTRPWGTNTEAFF. The CDR3 nucleotides are TGTGCCAGCACCCGCCCCTGGGGGACGAACACTGAAGCTTTCTTT.

The rearrangement links TRBV19 to TRBJ2-7, with TRBD1 as a possible D gene (6 bases). Per the germline V gene, CDR1 is LNHDA and CDR2 is SQIVND (reference sequence). The V end lost 7 bases, the J end lost 0 bases, and 16 bases lay between the germline ends. This CDR3 comprises 15 residues. The CDR3 loop is CASTPGTRSSYEQYF. In DNA, the CDR3 is TGTGCCAGTACCCCAGGGACAAGGAGCTCCTACGAGCAGTACTTC. The whole variable domain, remainder taken from reference TRBV19 and TRBJ2-7, is DGGITQSPKYLFRKEGQNVTLSCEQNLNHDAMYWYRQDPGQGLRLIYYSQIVNDFQKGDIAEGYSVSREKKESFPLTVTSAQKNPTAFYLCASTPGTRSSYEQYFGPGTRLTVT.